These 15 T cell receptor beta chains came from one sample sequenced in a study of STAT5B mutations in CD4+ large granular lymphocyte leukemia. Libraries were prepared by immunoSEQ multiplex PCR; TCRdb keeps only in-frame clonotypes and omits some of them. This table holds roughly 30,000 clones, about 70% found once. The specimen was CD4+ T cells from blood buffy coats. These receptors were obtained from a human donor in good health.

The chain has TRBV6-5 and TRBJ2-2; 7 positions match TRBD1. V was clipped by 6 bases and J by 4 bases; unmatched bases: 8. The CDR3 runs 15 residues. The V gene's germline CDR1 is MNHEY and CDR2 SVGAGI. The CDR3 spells CASSLTGRRTGELFF. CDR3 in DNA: TGTGCCAGCAGCCTGACAGGGCGACGCACCGGGGAGCTGTTTTTT.

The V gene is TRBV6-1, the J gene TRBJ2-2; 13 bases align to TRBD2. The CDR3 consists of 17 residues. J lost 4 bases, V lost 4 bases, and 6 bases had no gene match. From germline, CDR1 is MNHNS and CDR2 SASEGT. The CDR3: CASSVEGLAGTTGELFF. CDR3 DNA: TGTGCCAGCAGTGTAGAGGGACTAGCGGGAACCACCGGGGAGCTGTTTTTT.

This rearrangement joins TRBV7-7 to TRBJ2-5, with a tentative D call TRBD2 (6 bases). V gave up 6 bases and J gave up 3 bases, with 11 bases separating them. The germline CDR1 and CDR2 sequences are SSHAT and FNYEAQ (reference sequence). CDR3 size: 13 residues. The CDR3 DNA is TGTGCCAGCAGTACAGGACTAAAAGAGACCCAGTACTTC. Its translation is CASSTGLKETQYF.

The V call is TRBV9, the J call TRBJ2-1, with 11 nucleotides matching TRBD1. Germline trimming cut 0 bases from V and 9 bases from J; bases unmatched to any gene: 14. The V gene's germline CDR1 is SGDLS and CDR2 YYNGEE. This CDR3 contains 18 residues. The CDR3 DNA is TGTGCCAGCAGCGTAGAGGAATATGGGGGACAGGGGGAGACTGAGCAGTTCTTC. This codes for CASSVEEYGGQGETEQFF.

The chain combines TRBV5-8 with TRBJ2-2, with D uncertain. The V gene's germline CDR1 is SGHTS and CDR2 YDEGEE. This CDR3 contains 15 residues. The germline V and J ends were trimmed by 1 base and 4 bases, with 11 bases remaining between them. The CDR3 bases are TGTGCCAGCAGCTTGAACCCGGTGGGCACCGGGGAGCTGTTTTTT. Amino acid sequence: CASSLNPVGTGELFF.

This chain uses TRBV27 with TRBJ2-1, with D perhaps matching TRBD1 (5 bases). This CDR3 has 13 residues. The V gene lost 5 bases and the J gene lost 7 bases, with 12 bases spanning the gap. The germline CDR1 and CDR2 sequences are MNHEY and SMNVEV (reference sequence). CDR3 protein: CASSLLRGNEQFF. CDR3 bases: TGTGCCAGCAGTCTTCTAAGGGGAAATGAGCAGTTCTTC.

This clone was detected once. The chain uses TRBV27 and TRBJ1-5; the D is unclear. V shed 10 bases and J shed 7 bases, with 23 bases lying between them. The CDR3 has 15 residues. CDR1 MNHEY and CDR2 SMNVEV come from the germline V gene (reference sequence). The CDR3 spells CATSRLGSGTQPQHF. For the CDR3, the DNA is TGTGCCACCTCCCGCCTGGGGTCCGGCACCCAGCCCCAGCATTTT.

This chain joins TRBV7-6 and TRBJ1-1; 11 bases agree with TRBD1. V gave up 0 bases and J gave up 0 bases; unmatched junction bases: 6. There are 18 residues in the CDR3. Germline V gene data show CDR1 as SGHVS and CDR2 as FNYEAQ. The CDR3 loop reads CASSLAGTGGTLNTEAFF. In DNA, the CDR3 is TGTGCCAGCAGCTTAGCCGGGACAGGGGGGACCTTGAACACTGAAGCTTTCTTT. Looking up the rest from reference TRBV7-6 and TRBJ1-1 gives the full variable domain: GAGVSQSPRYKVTKRGQDVALRCDPISGHVSLYWYRQALGQGPEFLTYFNYEAQQDKSGLPNDRFSAERPEGSISTLTIQRTEQRDSAMYRCASSLAGTGGTLNTEAFFGQGTRLTVV.

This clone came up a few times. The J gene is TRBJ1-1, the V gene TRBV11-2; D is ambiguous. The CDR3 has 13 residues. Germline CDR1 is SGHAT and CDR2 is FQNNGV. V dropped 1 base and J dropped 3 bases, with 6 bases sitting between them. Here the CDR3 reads CASSLGLHTEAFF. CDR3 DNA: TGTGCCAGCAGCTTAGGGCTTCACACTGAAGCTTTCTTT.

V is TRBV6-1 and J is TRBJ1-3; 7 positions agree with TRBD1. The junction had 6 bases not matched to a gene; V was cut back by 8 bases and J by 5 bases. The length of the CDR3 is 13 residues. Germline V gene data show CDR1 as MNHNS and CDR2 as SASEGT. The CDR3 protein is CASLRQGRNTIYF. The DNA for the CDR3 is TGTGCCAGCCTTCGACAGGGAAGAAACACCATATATTTT.

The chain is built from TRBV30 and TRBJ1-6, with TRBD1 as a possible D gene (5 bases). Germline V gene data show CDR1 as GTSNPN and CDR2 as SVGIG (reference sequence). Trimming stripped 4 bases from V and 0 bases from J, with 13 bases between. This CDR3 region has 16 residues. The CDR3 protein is CAWTSFDSSYNSPLHF. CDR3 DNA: TGTGCCTGGACGTCCTTCGACAGCTCCTATAATTCACCCCTCCACTTT.

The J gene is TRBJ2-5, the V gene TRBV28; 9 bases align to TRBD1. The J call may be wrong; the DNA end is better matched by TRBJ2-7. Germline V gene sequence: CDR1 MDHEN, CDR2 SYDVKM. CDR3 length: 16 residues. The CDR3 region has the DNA TGTGCCAGCAGTTTGGCCGAACGAGGACAGGGGACCGAGCAGTACTTC. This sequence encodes CASSLAERGQGTEQYF.

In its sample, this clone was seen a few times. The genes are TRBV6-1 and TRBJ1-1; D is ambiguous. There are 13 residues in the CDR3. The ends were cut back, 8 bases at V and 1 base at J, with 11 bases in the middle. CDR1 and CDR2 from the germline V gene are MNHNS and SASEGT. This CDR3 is CASARNKNTEAFF. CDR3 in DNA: TGTGCCAGCGCAAGGAACAAGAACACTGAAGCTTTCTTT.

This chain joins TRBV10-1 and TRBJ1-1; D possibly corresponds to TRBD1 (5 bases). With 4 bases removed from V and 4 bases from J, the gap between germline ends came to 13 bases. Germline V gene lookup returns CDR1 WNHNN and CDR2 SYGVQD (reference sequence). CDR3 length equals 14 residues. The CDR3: CASSGGAGITEAFF. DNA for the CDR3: TGCGCCAGCAGTGGAGGGGCAGGGATCACTGAAGCTTTCTTT.

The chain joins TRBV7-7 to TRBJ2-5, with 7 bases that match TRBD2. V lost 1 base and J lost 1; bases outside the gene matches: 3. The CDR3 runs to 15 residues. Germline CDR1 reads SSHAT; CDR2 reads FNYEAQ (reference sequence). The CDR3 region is CASSLERGPQETQYF. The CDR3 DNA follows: TGTGCCAGCAGCTTAGAGCGGGGTCCCCAAGAGACCCAGTACTTC.